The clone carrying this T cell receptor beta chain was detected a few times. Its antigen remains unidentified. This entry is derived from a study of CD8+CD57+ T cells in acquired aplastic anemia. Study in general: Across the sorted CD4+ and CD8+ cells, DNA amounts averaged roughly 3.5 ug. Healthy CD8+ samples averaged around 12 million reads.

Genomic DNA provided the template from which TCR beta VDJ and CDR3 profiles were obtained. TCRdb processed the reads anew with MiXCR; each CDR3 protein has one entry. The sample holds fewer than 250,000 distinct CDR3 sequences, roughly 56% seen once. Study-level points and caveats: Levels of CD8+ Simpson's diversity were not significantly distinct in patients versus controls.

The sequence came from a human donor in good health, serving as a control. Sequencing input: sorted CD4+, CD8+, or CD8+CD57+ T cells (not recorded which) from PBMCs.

The CDR3 loop is CASSLGPPEGMNTEAFF. CDR3 DNA: TGTGCCAGCAGCTTAGGGCCCCCGGAGGGAATGAACACTGAAGCTTTCTTT. The chain combines TRBV7-9 with TRBJ1-1; no firm D call. The germline V gene has CDR1 SEHNR and CDR2 FQNEAQ (reference sequence). The CDR3 covers 17 residues. Deletions cut 1 base from V and 0 bases from J, with 15 bases between.